The 32 T cell receptor beta chains presented below share a single source sample, sequenced in a study of T cells in Graves' hyperthyroidism and ophthalmopathy. TCR beta CDR3 regions were amplified from RNA transcripts. When the TCR CDR3 underwent first-round RT-PCR, the HTBI primer set was used. Using its own MiXCR run on the multiplex PCR reads, TCRdb lists one record per CDR3 protein. The sample lists 340,000 or so distinct CDR3 sequences; around 20% were seen once. Sequencing input: blood. These receptors were collected from a woman aged 45-65 years with Graves' hyperthyroidism.

This clonotype was picked up a small number of times. This chain connects TRBV3-1 to TRBJ1-5; D is perhaps TRBD1 (5 bases). V lost 11 bases and J lost 3, with 17 bases in between. Germline loops: CDR1 LGHDT, CDR2 YNNKEL (reference sequence). The CDR3 length is 14 residues. The CDR3 DNA reads TGTGCCGGGGGGGGAGGGGTCCCCAATCAGCCCCAGCATTTT. Protein: CAGGGGVPNQPQHF.

The gene calls are TRBV7-9 and TRBJ2-1, with 12 nucleotides matching TRBD2. There are 19 residues in the CDR3. Germline V gives CDR1 SEHNR, CDR2 FQNEAQ (reference sequence). Trimming at V came to 2 bases and at J to 8 bases, leaving 16 bases not matched to a gene. CDR3 protein: CASSLNPRTLAGGPHEQFF. Written as DNA, the CDR3 is TGTGCCAGCAGCTTAAATCCACGGACGCTAGCGGGAGGGCCCCATGAGCAGTTCTTC.

This clonotype was seen repeatedly, ten times or more. The chain couples TRBV6-1 to TRBJ2-7; 7 bases map to TRBD1. Germline lookup yields CDR1 MNHNS and CDR2 SASEGT. The CDR3 is made up of 14 amino acids. Unmatched junction bases numbered 8, after V lost 7 bases and J lost 2 bases. The CDR3 DNA follows: TGTGCCAGCAACCCCGGGACAGTCCCCTACGAGCAGTACTTC. This gives the protein CASNPGTVPYEQYF.

This clonotype was seen ten or more times. The chain links TRBV28 to TRBJ1-1; 7 bases match TRBD1. This CDR3 comprises 14 residues. Trimming removed 10 bases from V and 0 bases from J; junction bases left unmatched: 8. Per the germline V gene, CDR1 is MDHEN and CDR2 is SYDVKM. CDR3 in DNA: TGTGCCACCCTTCAAAGGGGGCTGAACACTGAAGCTTTCTTT. Translated, it gives CATLQRGLNTEAFF. Based on the CDR3 plus reference TRBV28 and TRBJ1-1, the full variable domain is DVKVTQSSRYLVKRTGEKVFLECVQDMDHENMFWYRQDPGLGLRLIYFSYDVKMKEKGDIPEGYSVSREKKERFSLILESASTNQTSMYLCATLQRGLNTEAFFGQGTRLTVV.

This clonotype was seen at least ten times. The genes are TRBV12-3 or TRBV12-4 and TRBJ2-1, with TRBD2 identical over 13 bases. The CDR3 runs 16 residues. The trim removed 6 bases at V and 11 bases at J, leaving 13 bases unmatched. CDR3 bases: TGTGCCAGCAGCCCTCAAAGGAGGACTAGCGGGGGTAAGCAGTTCTTC. Its translation: CASSPQRRTSGGKQFF.

This clonotype has just a few counts. CDR3 sequence (DNA): TGTGCCAGCAGTTTAGCAGGTTTGGGCACTGAAGCTTTCTTT. Encoded protein: CASSLAGLGTEAFF. This chain connects TRBV12-3 or TRBV12-4 to TRBJ1-1; D gene ambiguous. The germline V and J ends were trimmed by 0 bases and 4 bases, with 9 bases remaining between them. CDR3 length: 14 residues.

This CDR3 is CASSRTSGSGIDTQYF. CDR3 coding DNA: TGTGCCAGCAGTAGGACTAGCGGGAGTGGGATAGATACGCAGTATTTT. The rearrangement uses TRBV6-1 and TRBJ2-3; 13 bases agree with TRBD2. CDR3 length equals 16 residues. V shed 5 bases, J shed 5 bases, and the junction held 7 bases outside the gene matches. Germline V gene sequence: CDR1 MNHNS, CDR2 SASEGT.

The table lists this clonotype with many counts. The gene calls are TRBV29-1 and TRBJ2-7; D possibly corresponds to TRBD2 (6 bases). Germline V gives CDR1 SQVTM, CDR2 ANQGSEA. The CDR3 is 12 amino acids. Trimming left V 7 bases short and J 6 bases short, with 16 bases between. The CDR3 here is CSAGSKGGEQYF. The DNA for the CDR3 is TGCAGCGCGGGGAGTAAGGGAGGCGAGCAGTACTTC.

Remarks on this clonotype: Given the absence of the conserved phenylalanine or tryptophan at the CDR3 end, a read error is likely. The chain is built from TRBV7-2 and TRBJ1-5; 8 bases fit TRBD1. The CDR3 sequence is 15 residues long. Germline assignment: CDR1 SGHTA and CDR2 FQGNSA. J was trimmed by 1 base and V by 1 base; bases with no gene match: 0. The CDR3 DNA follows: TGTGCCAGCAGCTTAGACAGGGGGAGCAATCAGCCCCAGCATGTT. The encoded protein is CASSLDRGSNQPQHV.

The chain has TRBV12-3 or TRBV12-4 and TRBJ1-5, with 10 bases lining up with TRBD1. V shed 0 bases and J 7 bases; nucleotides not matched to a gene: 9. The CDR3 is made up of 17 amino acids. The CDR3: CASSLAGTGVLEQPQHF. For the CDR3, the DNA is TGTGCCAGCAGTTTAGCGGGGACAGGGGTTCTGGAACAGCCCCAGCATTTT.

V gene TRBV18 combines with J gene TRBJ1-6; D is undetermined. Germline CDR1 is KGHSH and CDR2 is LQKENI. With 8 bases removed from V and 6 bases from J, the gap between germline ends came to 8 bases. The CDR3 runs to 12 residues. The chain's CDR3 is CASAWGNSPLHF. The CDR3 DNA is TGTGCCAGCGCCTGGGGTAATTCACCCCTCCACTTT.

This clonotype was found a few times. The chain recombines TRBV5-4 with TRBJ2-3; 7 bases are shared with TRBD1. V was pared by 5 bases and J by 6 bases, with 6 bases of the junction left unmatched. In germline, CDR1 is SGHNT, CDR2 YYREEE (reference sequence). The CDR3 consists of 13 residues. DNA of the CDR3: TGTGCCAGCAGACCACAGGGGAGCGATACGCAGTATTTT. Residues: CASRPQGSDTQYF.

There are a few counts of this clonotype. The rearrangement uses TRBV5-1 and TRBJ2-5, with TRBD1 matching over 8 bases. CDR3 length: 13 amino acids. Germline loops: CDR1 SGHRS, CDR2 YFSETQ. J was trimmed by 5 bases and V by 5 bases; bases with no gene match: 5. CDR3 sequence reads: CASRGQERETQYF. CDR3 sequence (DNA): TGCGCCAGCAGGGGACAGGAACGGGAGACCCAGTACTTC.

The table lists this clonotype with a few counts. The chain links TRBV20-1 to TRBJ2-1; 12 bases line up with TRBD2. Germline CDR1 and CDR2: DFQATT and SNEGSKA (reference sequence). The V and J ends lost 2 bases and 5 bases, in that order; junction bases with no gene match: 1. The CDR3 spans 14 residues. In nucleotides, the CDR3 is TGCAGTGCTAGATGGACTAGCGGGAACAATGAGCAGTTCTTC. Translated, it gives CSARWTSGNNEQFF.

At least ten counts were recorded for this clonotype. The chain couples TRBV12-3 or TRBV12-4 to TRBJ1-1, with unresolved D. Trimming pared 8 bases from V and 0 bases from J, leaving 10 bases between. The CDR3 is 13 amino acids. The CDR3: CASLGRLNTEAFF. DNA of the CDR3: TGTGCCAGCTTGGGCAGGTTGAACACTGAAGCTTTCTTT.

This clonotype has only one observation. The CDR3 is CSARDRATDTQYF. The CDR3, as DNA: TGCAGTGCTAGAGATCGCGCCACAGATACGCAGTATTTT. The chain joins TRBV20-1 to TRBJ2-3; unclear D gene. CDR1 and CDR2 from the germline V gene are DFQATT and SNEGSKA (reference sequence). V lost 0 bases to trimming and J lost 2 bases, with 6 bases between them. The CDR3 spans 13 residues.

The chain recombines TRBV7-6 with TRBJ2-5, with unresolved D. Germline CDR1 is SGHVS and CDR2 is FNYEAQ. The CDR3 is made up of 13 amino acids. Trimming removed 1 base at V and 3 bases at J, with 6 bases between. The CDR3 sequence is CASSLGAKETQYF. DNA of the CDR3: TGTGCCAGCAGCTTAGGAGCCAAAGAGACCCAGTACTTC.

This clonotype was counted many times. The rearrangement joins TRBV24-1 to TRBJ2-1; the D gene is possibly TRBD1 (6 bases). This CDR3 has 15 amino acids. CDR1 is KGHDR, CDR2 SFDVKD, per germline. V was trimmed by 3 bases and J by 9 bases, leaving 17 bases between them. The CDR3 bases are TGTGCCACCAGTGATCTACCACGGGACACAACTGAGCAGTTCTTC. It codes for CATSDLPRDTTEQFF.

The chain joins TRBV7-9 to TRBJ2-6; no clear D. The ends were cut back, 5 bases at V and 4 bases at J, with 21 bases in the middle. CDR3 size: 18 residues. CDR1 and CDR2 (germline): SEHNR, FQNEAQ (reference sequence). The CDR3 spells CASSPRKIPIAGANVLTF. The CDR3 nucleotides are TGTGCCAGCAGCCCCCGTAAAATTCCCATTGCCGGGGCCAACGTCCTGACTTTC.

The rearrangement uses TRBV5-1 and TRBJ2-3; D remains ambiguous. This CDR3 is built from 14 residues. V was pared by 5 bases and J by 0 bases, with 10 bases between. Germline-derived CDR1 and CDR2 are SGHRS and YFSETQ. CDR3 nucleotide sequence: TGCGCCAGCAGGCAAGAGTTGAGCACAGATACGCAGTATTTT. Protein product: CASRQELSTDTQYF.

In this sample, this clonotype turned up many times. The chain has TRBV20-1 and TRBJ2-7; possibly TRBD2 for D (5 bases). The CDR3 spans 12 residues. Deletions cut 7 bases from V and 9 bases from J, with 19 bases between. Germline V gene sequence: CDR1 DFQATT, CDR2 SNEGSKA (reference sequence). For the CDR3, the DNA is TGCAGTGTTGATGGAACATTAAGCGGGCAGTACTTC. Translating it yields CSVDGTLSGQYF.

This clonotype has just a few counts. The V and J genes are TRBV20-1 and TRBJ2-1; no firm D call. The CDR3 loop spans 12 amino acids. V was trimmed by 7 bases and J by 5 bases, leaving 12 bases between them. CDR1 DFQATT and CDR2 SNEGSKA come from the germline V gene (reference sequence). CDR3 sequence: CSVSVGHNEQFF. Written as DNA, the CDR3 is TGCAGTGTAAGCGTTGGTCACAATGAGCAGTTCTTC.

The chain combines TRBV20-1 with TRBJ2-7; 10 bases line up with TRBD2. Germline V gene lookup returns CDR1 DFQATT and CDR2 SNEGSKA (reference sequence). CDR3 length equals 14 residues. With V trimmed by 4 bases and J by 8 bases, 11 bases remained unmatched. The CDR3 bases are TGCAGTGCTAACCAGCGGGAGGGCTTTGAGAAGCAGTACTTC. It translates to CSANQREGFEKQYF.

In this sample, this clonotype turned up a few times. This chain links TRBV29-1 with TRBJ1-1; D is possibly TRBD1 (5 bases). Germline V gene lookup returns CDR1 SQVTM and CDR2 ANQGSEA. The V and J ends lost 8 bases and 1 base respectively, with 11 bases between them. CDR3 size: 12 residues. The CDR3 loop is CSTRTGNTEAFF. The CDR3 nucleotides are TGCAGCACGCGAACAGGGAACACTGAAGCTTTCTTT.

This rearrangement joins TRBV28 to TRBJ2-7; D is perhaps TRBD2 (6 bases). This CDR3 comprises 14 residues. With 2 bases removed from V and 3 bases from J, the gap between germline ends came to 11 bases. The V gene's germline CDR1 is MDHEN and CDR2 SYDVKM. The CDR3 sequence: CASSLLGRGYEQYF. CDR3 DNA: TGTGCCAGCAGTTTACTCGGGCGGGGCTACGAGCAGTACTTC. The whole variable domain, remainder taken from reference TRBV28 and TRBJ2-7, is DVKVTQSSRYLVKRTGEKVFLECVQDMDHENMFWYRQDPGLGLRLIYFSYDVKMKEKGDIPEGYSVSREKKERFSLILESASTNQTSMYLCASSLLGRGYEQYFGPGTRLTVT.

Worth noting for this clonotype: A read error is possible here, since a much larger clone lies one base away. The chain carries TRBV18 and TRBJ2-5; no definite D call. There are 16 residues in the CDR3. Per germline, CDR1 KGHSH and CDR2 LQKENI. The ends were cut back, 5 bases at V and 1 base at J, with 17 bases in the middle. The CDR3 DNA reads as TGTGCCAGCTCAATATTTGACTCCTCTCCCCAAGAGACCCAGTACTTC. It specifies CASSIFDSSPQETQYF.

This clonotype was found many times. The CDR3 spells CATRQDSVNQPQHF. Written as DNA, the CDR3 is TGTGCCACCAGACAGGATTCCGTCAATCAGCCCCAGCATTTT. The chain is built from TRBV2 and TRBJ1-5, with D possibly TRBD1 on 6 matching bases. The CDR3 sequence is 14 residues long. Germline CDR1 reads SNHLY; CDR2 reads FYNNEI. Trimming left V 10 bases short and J 3 bases short, with 16 bases between.

This clonotype has a count of ten or more. The chain links TRBV5-1 to TRBJ2-1; no firm D call. The V and J ends lost 7 bases and 0 bases respectively, with 23 bases between them. The germline gives CDR1 SGHRS, CDR2 YFSETQ. The CDR3 is 18 residues long. DNA of the CDR3: TGCGCCAGCGCGGTAGGGTCGGGTTCCGTAACCTCCTACAATGAGCAGTTCTTC. Translation gives CASAVGSGSVTSYNEQFF.

This chain uses TRBV4-1 with TRBJ1-5; maybe TRBD1 (5 bases). This CDR3 region has 16 residues. CDR1 is MGHRA, CDR2 YSYEKL, per germline. The germline V and J ends were trimmed by 4 bases and 3 bases, with 16 bases remaining between them. The CDR3 loop is CASSRGGRENNQPQHF. The CDR3 nucleotides are TGCGCCAGCAGCCGAGGAGGCAGGGAGAACAATCAGCCCCAGCATTTT.

The chain links TRBV11-2 to TRBJ1-6; D remains unclear. The V end lost 5 bases, the J end lost 10 bases, and 15 bases lay between the germline ends. This CDR3 region has 14 residues. Germline V gene lookup returns CDR1 SGHAT and CDR2 FQNNGV. This CDR3 reads CASSPQAARSPLHF. In nucleotides, the CDR3 is TGTGCCAGCAGCCCGCAGGCCGCCCGATCACCCCTCCACTTT.

The chain couples TRBV2 to TRBJ2-7; unclear D gene. Germline values: CDR1 SNHLY, CDR2 FYNNEI. Trimming pared 5 bases from V and 1 base from J, leaving 9 bases between. The CDR3 has 13 residues. The CDR3 here is CASSPVLSYEQYF. CDR3 coding DNA: TGTGCCAGCAGTCCGGTCCTATCCTACGAGCAGTACTTC.

This clonotype has more than one count but fewer than ten. The rearrangement joins TRBV20-1 to TRBJ1-1, with D tentatively TRBD1 (5 bases). This CDR3 has 12 residues. In germline, CDR1 is DFQATT, CDR2 SNEGSKA (reference sequence). Deletions cut 7 bases from V and 1 base from J, with 10 bases between. This chain's CDR3 is CSGQGGNTEAFF. The DNA of the CDR3 is TGCAGTGGTCAGGGAGGGAACACTGAAGCTTTCTTT.